The 10 T cell receptor beta chains listed next were all sequenced from one sample in a study of radiotherapy plus CTLA-4 blockade in lung cancer (dated by TCRdb to the late 2010s). The library was built by means of the immunoSEQ multiplex PCR assay. TCRdb carries this immuneACCESS record with in-frame sequences only. Its versions omit some clonotypes, under half of them owing to an unresolved V gene in the studies checked, with the rest unexplained. This sample holds about 100,000 clones; roughly four fifths were observed only once. Around 0.79% of the sample lies in the top ten. The sequencing here drew on peripheral blood, taken from a patient treated with radiotherapy plus ipilimumab. The receptors derive from a human donor with non-small cell lung cancer who had stable disease on radiotherapy plus ipilimumab.

In the case of this clone: This sample also contains other DNA sequences that code for the same CDR3. The chain links TRBV6-6 to TRBJ2-1; D gene ambiguous. The CDR3 has 11 amino acids. Trimming pared 3 bases from V and 5 bases from J, leaving 2 bases between. CDR1 MNHNY and CDR2 SVGAGI come from the germline V gene (reference sequence). The CDR3 loop is CASSYDNEQFF. CDR3 sequence (DNA): TGTGCCAGCAGTTATGACAATGAGCAGTTCTTC.

This chain uses TRBV2 with TRBJ2-2; no clear D. CDR3 length: 11 residues. Germline-derived CDR1 and CDR2 are SNHLY and FYNNEI. The V and J ends lost 8 bases and 2 bases respectively, with 3 bases between them. The CDR3 spells CASQNTGELFF. DNA of the CDR3: TGTGCCAGCCAAAACACCGGGGAGCTGTTTTTT. The whole variable domain, filled in from reference TRBV2 and TRBJ2-2, reads EPEVTQTPSHQVTQMGQEVILRCVPISNHLYFYWYRQILGQKVEFLVSFYNNEISEKSEIFDDQFSVERPDGSNFTLKIRSTKLEDSAMYFCASQNTGELFFGEGSRLTVL.

The chain joins TRBV2 to TRBJ2-7, with D perhaps matching TRBD2 (5 bases). The V gene lost 2 bases and the J gene lost 5 bases, with 13 bases spanning the gap. The CDR3 consists of 14 residues. Germline V gene lookup returns CDR1 SNHLY and CDR2 FYNNEI. The CDR3 is CASSEQTERDEQYF. The CDR3 region has the DNA TGTGCCAGCAGTGAACAAACAGAGAGGGACGAGCAGTACTTC.

The gene calls are TRBV7-3 and TRBJ2-3; D perhaps matches TRBD2 (5 bases). The CDR3 extends over 13 amino acids. The germline V gene has CDR1 SGHTA and CDR2 FQGTGA. V lost 8 bases, J lost 6 bases, and 15 bases lay in between. CDR3 sequence (DNA): TGTGCCAGCGCTAGCCTCTTGGTGGATACGCAGTATTTT. Amino acids: CASASLLVDTQYF.

This chain joins TRBV6-1 and TRBJ2-3, with 9 bases lining up with TRBD2. With 3 bases clipped from V and 0 bases from J, the junction kept 4 bases outside the gene matches. This CDR3 has 16 amino acids. Germline V gives CDR1 MNHNS, CDR2 SASEGT. CDR3 sequence reads: CASSDLAGSSTDTQYF. For the CDR3, the DNA is TGTGCCAGCAGTGACCTAGCGGGGAGTAGCACAGATACGCAGTATTTT.

The chain carries TRBV12-5 and TRBJ1-3; TRBD1 matches at 9 bases. Trimming cost V 3 bases and J 5 bases; bases outside gene matches: 20. Germline values: CDR1 LGHNT, CDR2 FRNRAP. The CDR3 length is 20 residues. This chain's CDR3 is CASGFVPGQGDIGVRNTIYF. In DNA, the CDR3 is TGTGCTAGTGGTTTCGTCCCGGGACAGGGCGATATCGGGGTTAGAAACACCATATATTTT.

This clone was observed once. The genes are TRBV7-2 and TRBJ1-5, with D perhaps TRBD1 (5 bases). Germline values: CDR1 SGHTA, CDR2 FQGNSA. CDR3 length: 15 residues. Trimming stripped 0 bases from V and 7 bases from J, with 13 bases between. The CDR3, as DNA: TGTGCCAGCAGCTTAGCCGCAGGGCTCAAGCAGCCCCAGCATTTT. This encodes CASSLAAGLKQPQHF.

This clone appeared a few times. The chain combines TRBV7-9 with TRBJ2-7; D not certain. Germline values: CDR1 SEHNR, CDR2 FQNEAQ (reference sequence). This CDR3 comprises 12 residues. The V gene lost 5 bases and the J gene lost 8 bases, with 13 bases spanning the gap. DNA of the CDR3: TGTGCCAGCAGCGTGGAGTTGACGAAGCAGTACTTC. Amino acid sequence: CASSVELTKQYF.

This sequence joins TRBV12-5 and TRBJ2-5; 10 bases align to TRBD2. This CDR3 is 16 amino acids long. Unmatched junction bases numbered 2, after V lost 1 base and J lost 0 bases. Germline-derived CDR1 and CDR2 are LGHNT and FRNRAP. The CDR3 reads CASGLGTSGNQETQYF. The CDR3 bases are TGTGCTAGTGGTTTGGGGACTAGCGGCAACCAAGAGACCCAGTACTTC.

The chain has TRBV27 and TRBJ2-5, with TRBD2 matching 9 bases. This CDR3 has 16 residues. The germline gives CDR1 MNHEY, CDR2 SMNVEV (reference sequence). Germline trimming cut 6 bases from V and 1 base from J; bases unmatched to any gene: 9. The CDR3 reads CASRRRAGGIQETQYF. The CDR3 DNA reads TGTGCCAGCAGAAGGAGAGCGGGAGGAATCCAAGAGACCCAGTACTTC.